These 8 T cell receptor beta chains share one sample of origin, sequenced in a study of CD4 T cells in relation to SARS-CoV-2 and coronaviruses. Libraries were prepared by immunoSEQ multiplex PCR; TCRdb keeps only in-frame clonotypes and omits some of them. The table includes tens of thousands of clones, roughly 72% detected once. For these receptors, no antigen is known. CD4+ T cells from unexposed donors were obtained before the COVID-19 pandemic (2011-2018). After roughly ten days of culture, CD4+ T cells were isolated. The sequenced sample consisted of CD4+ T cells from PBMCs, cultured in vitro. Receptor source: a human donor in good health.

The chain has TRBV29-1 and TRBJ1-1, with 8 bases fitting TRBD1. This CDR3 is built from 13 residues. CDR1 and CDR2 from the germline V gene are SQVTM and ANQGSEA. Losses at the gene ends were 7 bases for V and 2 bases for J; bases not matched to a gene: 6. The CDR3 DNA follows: TGCAGCGGCGGGACAGGCGGTAACACTGAAGCTTTCTTT. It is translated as CSGGTGGNTEAFF.

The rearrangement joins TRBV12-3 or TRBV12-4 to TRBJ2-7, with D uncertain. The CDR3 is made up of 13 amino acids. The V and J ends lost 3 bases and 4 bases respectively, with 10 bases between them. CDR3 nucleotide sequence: TGTGCCAGCAGTTTTTATGGTGTTTACGAGCAGTACTTC. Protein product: CASSFYGVYEQYF.

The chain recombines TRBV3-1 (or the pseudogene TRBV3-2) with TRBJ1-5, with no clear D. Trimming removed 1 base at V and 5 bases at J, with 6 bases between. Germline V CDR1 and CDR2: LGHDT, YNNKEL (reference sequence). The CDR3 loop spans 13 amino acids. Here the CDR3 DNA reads TGTGCCAGCAGCCAAGGGCGAGATCAGCCCCAGCATTTT. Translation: CASSQGRDQPQHF.

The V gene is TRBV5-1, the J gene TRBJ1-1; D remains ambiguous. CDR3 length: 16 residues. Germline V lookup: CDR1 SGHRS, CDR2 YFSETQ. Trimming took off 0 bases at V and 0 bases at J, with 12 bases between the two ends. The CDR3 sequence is CASSLAPQSMNTEAFF. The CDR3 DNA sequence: TGCGCCAGCAGCTTGGCCCCACAGTCCATGAACACTGAAGCTTTCTTT.

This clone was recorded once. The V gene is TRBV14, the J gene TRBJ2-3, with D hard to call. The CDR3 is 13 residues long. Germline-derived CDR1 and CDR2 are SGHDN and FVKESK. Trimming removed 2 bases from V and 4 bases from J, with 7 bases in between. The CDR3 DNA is TGTGCCAGCAGCCAACAGCTCGCAGATACGCAGTATTTT. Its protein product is CASSQQLADTQYF.

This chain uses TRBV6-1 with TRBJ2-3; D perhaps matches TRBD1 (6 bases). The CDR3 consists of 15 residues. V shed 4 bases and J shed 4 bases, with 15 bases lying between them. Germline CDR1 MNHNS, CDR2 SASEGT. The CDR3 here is CASSGAQGWADTQYF. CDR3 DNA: TGTGCCAGCAGTGGAGCACAGGGTTGGGCAGATACGCAGTATTTT.

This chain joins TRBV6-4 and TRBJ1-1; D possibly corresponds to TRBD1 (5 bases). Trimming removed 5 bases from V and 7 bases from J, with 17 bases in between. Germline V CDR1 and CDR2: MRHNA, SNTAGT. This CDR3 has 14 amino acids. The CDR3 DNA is TGTGCCAGCAGTCTAAACGGACACTCGGGTGAAGCTTTCTTT. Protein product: CASSLNGHSGEAFF.

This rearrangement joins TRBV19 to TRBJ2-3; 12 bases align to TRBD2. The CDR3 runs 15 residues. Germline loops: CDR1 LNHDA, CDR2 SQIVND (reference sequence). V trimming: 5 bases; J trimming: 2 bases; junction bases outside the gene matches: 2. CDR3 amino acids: CASSGLAGPTDTQYF. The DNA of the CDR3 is TGTGCCAGTAGTGGACTAGCGGGGCCCACAGATACGCAGTATTTT.